This TCR beta chain derives from a study of blood T cell repertoires in COVID-19. Study processing details: How many nucleated cells were present was estimated from reference gene primer amplification. This table comes from immunoSEQ multiplex PCR, and its TCRdb copy is limited to in-frame clones, with some not included. V, J and clone size reflect that table, while D and trimming were determined from the DNA. The sample shows some 130,000 clones, approximately 88% of them seen only once. The CDR3 has 18 residues. Germline V gene sequence: CDR1 PRHDT, CDR2 FYEKMQ (reference sequence). After removal of 4 bases from V and 2 bases from J, the junction contained 11 bases not matched to a gene.

The chain recombines TRBV13 with TRBJ2-3; 11 bases map to TRBD2. Sequenced input: peripheral blood. The receptor's source is a man in his fifties with acute or convalescent COVID-19. The CDR3 coding sequence is TGTGCCAGCAGCTACTTATTAGCGGGAGGGTTAAACACAGATACGCAGTATTTT. Translating it yields CASSYLLAGGLNTDTQYF.